The T cell receptor (beta chain) under discussion was sequenced for a study of T cell repertoires in aging, cancer and after chemotherapy. Trimming stripped 4 bases from V and 3 bases from J, with 14 bases between. This CDR3 comprises 15 residues. The germline CDR1 and CDR2 sequences are SGHKS and YYEKEE (reference sequence). The template was genomic DNA from peripheral blood, not RNA. Study-wide results and limits: The repertoire data cannot show anything about immunological memory following chemotherapy. Healthy donors lost TCR diversity with age mainly through richness, cancer patients through richness and evenness.

This clonotype came up a few times. Its antigen is not identified. TRB rearrangements spanning V, D and J were amplified using mixed TRB-A/B primers. MiXCR, run by TCRdb on the multiplex PCR reads, gives a single entry per CDR3 protein. The sample holds 15,000 to 20,000 distinct CDR3 sequences, less than 45% seen once. Sequenced material: blood. The sequence derives from a human donor with a solid tumor. The chain has TRBV5-5 and TRBJ1-5; D is possibly TRBD1 (5 bases). In DNA form, the CDR3 reads TGTGCCAGCAGCCCTGGTAGAGGGGCCAATCAGCCCCAGCATTTT. It encodes CASSPGRGANQPQHF.